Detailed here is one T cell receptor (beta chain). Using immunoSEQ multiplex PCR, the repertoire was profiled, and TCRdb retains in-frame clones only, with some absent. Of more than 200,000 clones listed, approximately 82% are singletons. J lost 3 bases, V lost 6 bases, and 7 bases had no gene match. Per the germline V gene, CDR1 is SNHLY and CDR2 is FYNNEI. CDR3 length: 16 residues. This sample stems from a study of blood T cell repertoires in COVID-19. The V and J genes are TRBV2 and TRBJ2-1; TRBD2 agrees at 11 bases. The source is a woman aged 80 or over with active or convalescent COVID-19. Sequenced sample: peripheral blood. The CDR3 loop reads CASSAQTSGDYNEQFF. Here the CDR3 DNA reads TGTGCCAGCAGCGCCCAGACTAGCGGGGACTACAATGAGCAGTTCTTC.